This T cell receptor (beta chain) was identified in a study of T cell changes during pregnancy in multiple sclerosis. Libraries were prepared by immunoSEQ multiplex PCR; TCRdb keeps only in-frame clonotypes and omits some of them. The data show tens of thousands of clones, under 90% seen once. This CDR3 is built from 15 residues. Germline V gives CDR1 SGHDT, CDR2 YYEEEE. The genes are TRBV5-6 and TRBJ2-5; 10 bases match TRBD1. The DNA end is a closer match to TRBJ2-7, so the J assignment may be wrong. The specimen comprised peripheral blood, sampled in the first trimester of pregnancy. This TCR derives from a female donor in good health, enrolled as a control in a pregnancy study. The CDR3 protein is CASSPLGTGAYEQYF. The CDR3 bases are TGTGCCAGCAGCCCCCTAGGGACAGGGGCATACGAGCAGTACTTC.